Listed below are T cell receptor beta chains from one sample, sequenced in a study of blood T cell repertoires in COVID-19. Method: immunoSEQ multiplex PCR; TCRdb's copy keeps in-frame clones and lacks some. The sample includes about 190,000 clones, around four fifths of them seen just once. Source material: peripheral blood. These receptors came from a woman of 80 years or more with active or convalescent COVID-19. The CDR3 runs from the conserved cysteine through the conserved F or W. The order of the fields is V gene, clone size, J gene, D gene, CDR3 DNA, CDR3 protein. D genes are given only for firm matches. Rows may omit the clone size; those that give it use once, few, many or a size class.

V: TRBV2
size: -
J: TRBJ1-4
D: -
DNA: TGTGCCAGCAAGGAAGCCTTTAATGAAAAACTGTTTTTT
CDR3: CASKEAFNEKLFF

V: TRBV5-4
size: -
J: TRBJ2-3
D: TRBD1
DNA: TGTGCCAGCAGCCAAGGAGGACAGGGGGGGACAGATACGCAGTATTTT
CDR3: CASSQGGQGGTDTQYF

V: TRBV7-9
size: -
J: TRBJ1-2
D: -
DNA: TGTGCCAGCAGCCCACAACGGGGGGGGATCGATGGCTACACCTTC
CDR3: CASSPQRGGIDGYTF

V: TRBV25-1
size: -
J: TRBJ1-3
D: -
DNA: TGTGCCAGCAGGGTCGCCAAGGGGGACACCATATATTTT
CDR3: CASRVAKGDTIYF

V: TRBV5-8
size: -
J: TRBJ2-4
D: TRBD1
DNA: TGTGCCAGCAGCTTGTCGGGACAGAAAAACATTCAGTACTTC
CDR3: CASSLSGQKNIQYF

V: TRBV11-2
size: -
J: TRBJ2-1
D: TRBD2
DNA: TGTGCCAGCACCTTGGGGAGCGGGGGCTATGTGGTTTTGGATGAGCAGTTCTTC
CDR3: CASTLGSGGYVVLDEQFF

V: TRBV7-9
size: -
J: TRBJ1-2
D: -
DNA: TGTGCCAGCAGCTCCGACAGACCGAGGGGCTACACCTTC
CDR3: CASSSDRPRGYTF

V: TRBV11-2
size: -
J: TRBJ1-1
D: -
DNA: TGTGCCAGCAGCCAGACGCGGGGGCGGGCTTTCTTT
CDR3: CASSQTRGRAFF

V: TRBV5-5
size: -
J: TRBJ1-1
D: TRBD1
DNA: TGTGCCAGCAGCTTAAGACAGGGTATAGCTGAAGCTTTCTTT
CDR3: CASSLRQGIAEAFF

V: TRBV6-5
size: -
J: TRBJ2-7
D: -
DNA: TGTGCCAGCAGGGACTGGGGAGGAGAGCAGTACTTC
CDR3: CASRDWGGEQYF

V: TRBV4-1
size: -
J: TRBJ2-7
D: TRBD1
DNA: TGCGCCAGCAGCCAAGCGGACGGCGGGACAGGGGGACGCGAGCAGTACTTC
CDR3: CASSQADGGTGGREQYF

V: TRBV14
size: -
J: TRBJ1-5
D: -
DNA: TGTGCCAGCAGCCAAGGAGGCAGTCAGCCCCAGCATTTT
CDR3: CASSQGGSQPQHF

V: TRBV7-2
size: once
J: TRBJ1-1
D: TRBD1
DNA: TGTGCCAGCAGCTTTTTCGCAGGGGGTAGCACTGAAGCTTTCTTT
CDR3: CASSFFAGGSTEAFF

V: TRBV19
size: once
J: TRBJ2-7
D: TRBD2
DNA: TGTGCCAGTAGTATAGCGCGGGGGTCCTACGAGCAGTACTTC
CDR3: CASSIARGSYEQYF

V: TRBV19
size: -
J: TRBJ1-6
D: -
DNA: TGTGCCAGTAGTGTACAAACCGGGGGTTCCTATAATTCACCCCTCCACTTT
CDR3: CASSVQTGGSYNSPLHF

V: TRBV29-1
size: -
J: TRBJ2-1
D: -
DNA: TGCAGCGTTGAAGGCCAGTACAATGAGCAGTTCTTC
CDR3: CSVEGQYNEQFF

V: TRBV7-9
size: -
J: TRBJ1-1
D: -
DNA: TGTGCCAGCAGCTTACCCTCGAACACTGAAGCTTTCTTT
CDR3: CASSLPSNTEAFF

V: TRBV6-1
size: few
J: TRBJ2-2
D: TRBD2
DNA: TGTGCCAGCAGTGGCATCGGGACTAGCGGATACACCGGGGAGCTGTTTTTT
CDR3: CASSGIGTSGYTGELFF

V: TRBV18
size: once
J: TRBJ1-6
D: -
DNA: TGTGCCAGCTCACCGGGGGGGGCTCAGTGGGGATCACCCCTCCACTTT
CDR3: CASSPGGAQWGSPLHF

V: TRBV28
size: few
J: TRBJ1-4
D: TRBD1
DNA: TGTGCCAGCAGTTTAGATTGGAGACAGGGCAGTGGGGGGAATGAAAAACTGTTTTTT
CDR3: CASSLDWRQGSGGNEKLFF

V: TRBV5-1
size: -
J: TRBJ1-6
D: -
DNA: TGCGCCAGCAGCTTGAACACGGGCCAGGGTGGTTCACCCCTCCACTTT
CDR3: CASSLNTGQGGSPLHF

V: TRBV6-5
size: -
J: TRBJ2-5
D: -
DNA: TGTGCCAGCAGTTACTCCGGCCAAGAGACCCAGTACTTC
CDR3: CASSYSGQETQYF

V: TRBV5-1
size: -
J: TRBJ2-3
D: TRBD2
DNA: TGCGCCAGCAGCCCCGGACTAGCGGGTCGCACAGATACGCAGTATTTT
CDR3: CASSPGLAGRTDTQYF

V: TRBV27
size: many
J: TRBJ2-2
D: -
DNA: TGTGCCAGCAGTTTTTGGCAGGGCAACACCGGGGAGCTGTTTTTT
CDR3: CASSFWQGNTGELFF

V: TRBV7-8
size: -
J: TRBJ2-7
D: -
DNA: TGTGCCAGCAGCTTAAATCCCAGGGGCGAGCAGTACTTC
CDR3: CASSLNPRGEQYF

V: TRBV10-3
size: -
J: TRBJ2-3
D: TRBD2
DNA: TGTGCCGCCGGGGGGGGAGTCGATACGCAGTATTTT
CDR3: CAAGGGVDTQYF

V: TRBV7-8
size: once
J: TRBJ2-7
D: -
DNA: TGTGCCAGCAGCTTCCCGGGGCGCGGGGGCCGAGGCTCCTACGAGCAGTACTTC
CDR3: CASSFPGRGGRGSYEQYF

V: TRBV6-2/TRBV6-3
size: -
J: TRBJ2-3
D: -
DNA: TGTGCCAGCAGTTACGTGAGTTCGGGGGATACGCAGTATTTT
CDR3: CASSYVSSGDTQYF

V: TRBV2
size: -
J: TRBJ1-3
D: TRBD1
DNA: TGTGCCAGCAGTCCGATGACAGGGCCCTCTGGAAACACCATATATTTT
CDR3: CASSPMTGPSGNTIYF